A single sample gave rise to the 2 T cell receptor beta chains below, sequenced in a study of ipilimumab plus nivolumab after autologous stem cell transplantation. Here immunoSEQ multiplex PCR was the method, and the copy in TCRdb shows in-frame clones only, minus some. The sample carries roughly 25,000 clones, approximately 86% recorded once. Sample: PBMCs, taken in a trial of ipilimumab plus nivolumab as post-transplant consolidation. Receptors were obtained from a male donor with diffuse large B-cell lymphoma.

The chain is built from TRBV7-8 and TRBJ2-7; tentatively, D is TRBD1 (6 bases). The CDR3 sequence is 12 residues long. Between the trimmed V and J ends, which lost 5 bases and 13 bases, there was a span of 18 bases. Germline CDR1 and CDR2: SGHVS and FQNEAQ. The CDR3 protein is CASSDQDSLIYF. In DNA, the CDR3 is TGTGCCAGCAGCGATCAGGACAGTTTAATCTACTTC.

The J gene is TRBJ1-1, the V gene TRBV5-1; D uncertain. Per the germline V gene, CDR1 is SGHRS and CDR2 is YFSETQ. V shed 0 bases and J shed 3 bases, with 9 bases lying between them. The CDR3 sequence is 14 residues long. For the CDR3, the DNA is TGCGCCAGCAGCTTGGGGGGTCCTGACACTGAAGCTTTCTTT. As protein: CASSLGGPDTEAFF.